This T cell receptor (beta chain) emerged from a study of T cells in Graves' hyperthyroidism and ophthalmopathy. This clonotype was seen repeatedly, ten times or more. Trimming removed 0 bases from V and 3 bases from J, with 14 bases in between. This CDR3 has 16 residues. The germline V gene has CDR1 SGHRS and CDR2 YFSETQ. Authors of the study amplified TCR beta CDR3 regions from RNA transcripts. During a first-round RT-PCR of the TCR CDR3, the HTBI primer set was used. MiXCR was run by TCRdb on the multiplex PCR reads, yielding one entry per CDR3 protein. The data hold nearly 600,000 distinct CDR3 sequences, with 11% to 15% observed a single time.

Specimen: blood. The gene calls are TRBV5-1 and TRBJ2-3; D might be TRBD2 (5 bases). The sequence came from a woman under 40 with Graves' hyperthyroidism that later progressed to Graves' ophthalmopathy. In nucleotides, the CDR3 is TGCGCCAGCAGCTTGGGAAAGGGCGGGTTGACAGATACGCAGTATTTT. Amino acid sequence: CASSLGKGGLTDTQYF.